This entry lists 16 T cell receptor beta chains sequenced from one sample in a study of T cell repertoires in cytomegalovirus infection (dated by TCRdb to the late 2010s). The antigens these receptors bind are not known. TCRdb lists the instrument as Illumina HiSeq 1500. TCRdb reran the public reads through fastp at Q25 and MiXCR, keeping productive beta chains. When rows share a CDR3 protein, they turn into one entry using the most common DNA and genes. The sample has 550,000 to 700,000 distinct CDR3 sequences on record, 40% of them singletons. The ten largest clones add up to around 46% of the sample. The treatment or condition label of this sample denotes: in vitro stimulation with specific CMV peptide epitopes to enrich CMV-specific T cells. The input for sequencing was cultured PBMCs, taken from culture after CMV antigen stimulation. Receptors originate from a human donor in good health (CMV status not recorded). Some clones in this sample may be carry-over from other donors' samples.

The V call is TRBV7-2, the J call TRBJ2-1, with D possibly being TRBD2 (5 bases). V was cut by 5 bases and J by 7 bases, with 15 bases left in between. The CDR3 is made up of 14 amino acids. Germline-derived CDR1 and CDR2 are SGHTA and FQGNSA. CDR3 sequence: CASSGQRVGNEQFF. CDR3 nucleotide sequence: TGTGCCAGCAGCGGCCAGAGGGTAGGGAATGAGCAGTTCTTC.

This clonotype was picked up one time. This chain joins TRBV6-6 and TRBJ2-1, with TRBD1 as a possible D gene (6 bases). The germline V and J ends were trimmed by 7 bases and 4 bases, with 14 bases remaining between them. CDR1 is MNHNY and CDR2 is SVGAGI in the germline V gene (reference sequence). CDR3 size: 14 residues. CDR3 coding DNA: TGTGCCAGCACCTACAGGGCTAAGTACAATGAGCAGTTCTTC. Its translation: CASTYRAKYNEQFF.

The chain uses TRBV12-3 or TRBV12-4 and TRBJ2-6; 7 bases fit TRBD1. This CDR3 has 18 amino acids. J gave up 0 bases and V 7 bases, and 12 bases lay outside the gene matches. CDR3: CASTLRTGPISGANVLTF. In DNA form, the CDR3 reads TGTGCCAGCACCCTCCGGACAGGACCAATCTCTGGGGCCAACGTCCTGACTTTC.

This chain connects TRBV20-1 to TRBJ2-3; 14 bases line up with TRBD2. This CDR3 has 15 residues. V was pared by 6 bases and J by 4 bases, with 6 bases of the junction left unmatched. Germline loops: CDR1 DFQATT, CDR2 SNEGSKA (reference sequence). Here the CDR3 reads CSARTSGRYADTQYF. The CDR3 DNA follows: TGCAGTGCACGGACTAGCGGGAGGTATGCAGATACGCAGTATTTT.

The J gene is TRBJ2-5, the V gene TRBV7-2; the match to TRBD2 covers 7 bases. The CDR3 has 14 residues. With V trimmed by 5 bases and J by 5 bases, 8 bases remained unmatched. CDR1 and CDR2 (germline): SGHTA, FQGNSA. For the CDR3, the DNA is TGTGCCAGCAGCGAGCCCGGGAGGAGGGAGACCCAGTACTTC. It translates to CASSEPGRRETQYF.

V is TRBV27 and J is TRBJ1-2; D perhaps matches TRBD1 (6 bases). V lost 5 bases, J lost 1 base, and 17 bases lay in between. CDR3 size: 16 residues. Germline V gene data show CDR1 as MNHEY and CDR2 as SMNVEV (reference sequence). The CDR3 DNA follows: TGTGCCAGCAGTGGGATCACAGGGATGCTTAACTATGGCTACACCTTC. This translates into CASSGITGMLNYGYTF.

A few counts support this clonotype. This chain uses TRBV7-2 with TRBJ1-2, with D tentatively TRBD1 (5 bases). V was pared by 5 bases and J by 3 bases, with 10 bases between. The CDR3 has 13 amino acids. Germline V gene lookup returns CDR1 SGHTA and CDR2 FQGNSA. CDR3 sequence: CASSPGTHYGYTF. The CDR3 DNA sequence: TGTGCCAGCAGCCCCGGGACCCACTATGGCTACACCTTC.

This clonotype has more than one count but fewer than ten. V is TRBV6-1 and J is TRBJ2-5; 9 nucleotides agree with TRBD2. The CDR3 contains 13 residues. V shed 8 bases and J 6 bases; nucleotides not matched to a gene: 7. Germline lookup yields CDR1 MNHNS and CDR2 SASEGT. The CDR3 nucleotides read TGTGCCAGCGGGCGACTAGCGGACCAGACCCAGTACTTC. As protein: CASGRLADQTQYF.

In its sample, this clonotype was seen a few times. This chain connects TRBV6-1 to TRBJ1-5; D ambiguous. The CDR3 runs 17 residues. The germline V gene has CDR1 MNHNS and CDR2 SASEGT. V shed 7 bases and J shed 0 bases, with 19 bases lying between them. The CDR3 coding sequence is TGTGCCAGCATTAAGCTCCGCCGGCCAGCTAGCAATCAGCCCCAGCATTTT. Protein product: CASIKLRRPASNQPQHF.

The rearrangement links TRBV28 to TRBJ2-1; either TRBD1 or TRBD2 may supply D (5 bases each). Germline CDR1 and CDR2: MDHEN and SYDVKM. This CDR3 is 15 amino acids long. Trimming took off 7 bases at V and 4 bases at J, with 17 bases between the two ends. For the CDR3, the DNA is TGTGCCAGCAACTCGGGGACGGGCCGTTACAATGAGCAGTTCTTC. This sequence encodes CASNSGTGRYNEQFF.

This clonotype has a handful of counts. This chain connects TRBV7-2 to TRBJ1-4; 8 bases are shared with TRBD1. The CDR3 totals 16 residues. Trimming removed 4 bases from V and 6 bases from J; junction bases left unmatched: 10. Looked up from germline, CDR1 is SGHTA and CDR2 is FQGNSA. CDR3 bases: TGTGCCAGCAGCTCTTATGACAGGGGCGGTTATGAAAAACTGTTTTTT. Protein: CASSSYDRGGYEKLFF.

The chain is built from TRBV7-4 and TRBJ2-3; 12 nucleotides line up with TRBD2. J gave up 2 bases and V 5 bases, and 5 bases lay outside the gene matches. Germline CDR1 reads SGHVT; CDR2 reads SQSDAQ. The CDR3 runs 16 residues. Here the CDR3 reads CASSRLAGDITDTQYF. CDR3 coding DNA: TGTGCCAGCAGCCGACTAGCGGGGGATATCACAGATACGCAGTATTTT.

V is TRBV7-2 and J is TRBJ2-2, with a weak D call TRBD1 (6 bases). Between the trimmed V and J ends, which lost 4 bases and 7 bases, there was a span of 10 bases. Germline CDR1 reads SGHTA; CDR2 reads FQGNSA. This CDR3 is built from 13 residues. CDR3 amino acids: CASSYRVNGELFF. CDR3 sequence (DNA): TGTGCCAGCAGCTACAGGGTTAACGGGGAGCTGTTTTTT.

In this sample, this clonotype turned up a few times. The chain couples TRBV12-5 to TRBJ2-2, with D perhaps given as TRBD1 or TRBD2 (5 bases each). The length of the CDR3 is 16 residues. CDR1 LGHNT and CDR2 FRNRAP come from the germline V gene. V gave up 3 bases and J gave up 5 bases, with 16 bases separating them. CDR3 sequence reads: CASGFATGASTGELFF. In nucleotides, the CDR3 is TGTGCTAGTGGTTTTGCTACCGGGGCAAGTACCGGGGAGCTGTTTTTT.

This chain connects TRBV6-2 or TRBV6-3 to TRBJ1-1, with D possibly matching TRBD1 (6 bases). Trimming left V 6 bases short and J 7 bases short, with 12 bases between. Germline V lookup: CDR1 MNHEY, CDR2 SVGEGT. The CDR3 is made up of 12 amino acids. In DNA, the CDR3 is TGTGCCAGCAGCCAGGACAGTTTTGAAGCTTTCTTT. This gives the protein CASSQDSFEAFF.

CDR3 sequence: CASSRTSGSVDEQYF. CDR3 DNA: TGTGCCAGCAGCCGGACTAGCGGGAGTGTCGACGAGCAGTACTTC. J is TRBJ2-7 and V is TRBV7-2, with 13 nucleotides matching TRBD2. This CDR3 has 15 residues. Germline values: CDR1 SGHTA, CDR2 FQGNSA. Unmatched junction bases numbered 6, after V lost 5 bases and J lost 5 bases. Complete variable domain (other parts from reference TRBV7-2 and TRBJ2-7): GAGVSQSPSNKVTEKGKDVELRCDPISGHTALYWYRQSLGQGLEFLIYFQGNSAPDKSGLPSDRFSAERTGGSVSTLTIQRTQQEDSAVYLCASSRTSGSVDEQYFGPGTRLTVT.